A single sample is the source of the 29 T cell receptor beta chains below, sequenced in a study of identical twins. TCRdb itself ran the 5' RACE reads through MiXCR, one entry per CDR3 protein. The data show approximately 1.8 million distinct CDR3 sequences, with about 32% seen just once and about 0.27% held by the top ten. Sequences were obtained from cord blood. The receptors were gathered from a newborn girl in good health.

The chain couples TRBV9 to TRBJ1-1; D is uncertain. With 3 bases removed from V and 4 bases from J, the gap between germline ends came to 13 bases. There are 14 residues in the CDR3. Germline V gene sequence: CDR1 SGDLS, CDR2 YYNGEE. This CDR3 is CASSGPTPGTEAFF. The CDR3 region has the DNA TGTGCCAGCAGCGGACCAACCCCAGGCACTGAAGCTTTCTTT.

The table lists this clonotype with many counts. One end of the junction varies from germline; a read error may be responsible. This sequence joins TRBV5-1 and TRBJ2-3; TRBD2 matches at 10 bases. Germline lookup yields CDR1 SGHRS and CDR2 YFSETQ. The CDR3 has 15 residues. CDR3 sequence (DNA): TGTGCCAGCAGCATGACTAGCGGGAGCACAGATACGCAGTATTTT. Translation: CASSMTSGSTDTQYF.

The CDR3 DNA sequence: TGTGCCAGCAGCTGGCTCGGGACTCAGGTTGCCCATGAGCAGTTCTTC. Its translation is CASSWLGTQVAHEQFF. This chain joins TRBV5-6 and TRBJ2-1; TRBD2 might be the D (6 bases). V was cut by 3 bases and J by 8 bases, with 21 bases left in between. The germline V gene encodes CDR1 SGHDT and CDR2 YYEEEE. The CDR3 is made up of 16 amino acids.

This clonotype was picked up a small number of times. The chain carries TRBV12-3 or TRBV12-4 and TRBJ1-1; 8 nucleotides agree with TRBD1. With V trimmed by 5 bases and J by 0 bases, 8 bases remained unmatched. This CDR3 spans 16 amino acids. CDR3 nucleotides: TGTGCCAGCAGTCCACCGGGACAGGCAATGAACACTGAAGCTTTCTTT. Protein: CASSPPGQAMNTEAFF.

This clonotype was seen a few times. This chain connects TRBV13 to TRBJ2-7, with TRBD1 matching over 9 bases. The CDR3 is made up of 15 amino acids. Germline-derived CDR1 and CDR2 are PRHDT and FYEKMQ (reference sequence). The ends lost 4 bases at V and 0 bases at J; junction bases unmatched: 4. The CDR3 region has the DNA TGTGCCAGCAGCTGGGGGACAGGGTACTCCTACGAGCAGTACTTC. Protein: CASSWGTGYSYEQYF.

The chain links TRBV12-5 to TRBJ2-1, with D possibly TRBD1 on 6 matching bases. Germline V gene sequence: CDR1 LGHNT, CDR2 FRNRAP. The ends were cut back, 7 bases at V and 9 bases at J, with 16 bases in the middle. The CDR3 covers 13 residues. CDR3 region: CASAPRTVGEQFF. CDR3 nucleotides: TGTGCTAGTGCACCCAGGACAGTTGGTGAGCAGTTCTTC.

This clonotype showed up many times. As DNA, the CDR3 is TGTGCCAGAAGAGGGGGGTACAATGAGCAGTTCTTC. It translates to CARRGGYNEQFF. The chain joins TRBV2 to TRBJ2-1, with D perhaps matching TRBD1 or TRBD2 (6 bases each). The V gene lost 9 bases and the J gene lost 4 bases, with 10 bases spanning the gap. Germline values: CDR1 SNHLY, CDR2 FYNNEI. The CDR3 loop spans 12 amino acids. Using reference TRBV2 and TRBJ2-1 for the parts outside the CDR3, the full variable domain is EPEVTQTPSHQVTQMGQEVILRCVPISNHLYFYWYRQILGQKVEFLVSFYNNEISEKSEIFDDQFSVERPDGSNFTLKIRSTKLEDSAMYFCARRGGYNEQFFGPGTRLTVL.

This clonotype was seen a few times. The V gene is TRBV5-1, the J gene TRBJ2-3; perhaps TRBD2 as D (5 bases). This CDR3 spans 15 amino acids. CDR1 is SGHRS, CDR2 YFSETQ, per germline. Deletions cut 0 bases from V and 6 bases from J, with 14 bases between. The CDR3 protein is CASSLAIPGGDTQYF. CDR3 nucleotides: TGCGCCAGCAGCTTGGCTATCCCGGGCGGGGATACGCAGTATTTT.

This clonotype was found a few times. The chain uses TRBV20-1 and TRBJ2-5; D is uncertain. V was clipped by 0 bases and J by 0 bases, with 11 bases between them. CDR3 length: 15 amino acids. CDR1 is DFQATT, CDR2 SNEGSKA, per germline (reference sequence). This CDR3 reads CSAREVGRYQETQYF. CDR3 nucleotide sequence: TGCAGTGCTAGAGAGGTTGGACGGTACCAAGAGACCCAGTACTTC.

This sequence joins TRBV28 and TRBJ1-1; no clear D gene. Germline CDR1 reads MDHEN; CDR2 reads SYDVKM. V was pared by 5 bases and J by 5 bases, with 6 bases between. The CDR3 runs to 11 residues. The CDR3 DNA sequence: TGTGCCAGCAGTGAGGTAACTGAAGCTTTCTTT. Protein: CASSEVTEAFF.

Note on this clonotype: A single base separates this from a much larger clone, so it may be a read error. This chain uses TRBV29-1 with TRBJ2-4, with 10 bases lining up with TRBD2. The last part of the DNA fits TRBJ2-7 better; the J call may be wrong. The CDR3 contains 15 residues. Germline V gene sequence: CDR1 SQVTM, CDR2 ANQGSEA. In DNA form, the CDR3 reads TGCAGCGCTGAACTAGCGGGAATTTCAACCTACGAGCAGTACTTC. Amino acid sequence: CSAELAGISTYEQYF.

In its sample, this clonotype was seen a few times. The chain is built from TRBV11-2 and TRBJ2-3; D perhaps matches TRBD1 (5 bases). The CDR3 is made up of 15 amino acids. V was trimmed by 2 bases and J by 1 base, leaving 10 bases between them. Germline CDR1 SGHAT, CDR2 FQNNGV. The CDR3 DNA reads as TGTGCCAGCAGCTTACACCAGGGCGGCACAGATACGCAGTATTTT. Translating it yields CASSLHQGGTDTQYF.

This chain links TRBV20-1 with TRBJ1-2; D is ambiguous. Deletions cut 0 bases from V and 4 bases from J, with 9 bases between. Looked up from germline, CDR1 is DFQATT and CDR2 is SNEGSKA (reference sequence). The CDR3 is 13 residues long. In DNA, the CDR3 is TGCAGTGCTAGAGATGAGGCCTCCTATGGCTACACCTTC. Translated, it gives CSARDEASYGYTF.

V gene TRBV4-2 combines with J gene TRBJ1-1, with D perhaps TRBD1 (6 bases). The CDR3 is 16 amino acids. The V end lost 4 bases, the J end lost 0 bases, and 15 bases lay between the germline ends. The germline V gene has CDR1 LGHNA and CDR2 YNFKEQ. CDR3 nucleotide sequence: TGTGCCAGCAGCCCAAATAGGGACATCATGAACACTGAAGCTTTCTTT. Its translation: CASSPNRDIMNTEAFF.

The gene calls are TRBV4-1 and TRBJ2-7; TRBD1 matches 10 bases. Germline V lookup: CDR1 MGHRA, CDR2 YSYEKL. Trimming cost V 4 bases and J 7 bases; bases outside gene matches: 13. The CDR3 has 16 residues. CDR3: CASSRMTGGRNNEQYF. The CDR3 DNA is TGCGCCAGCAGCCGAATGACAGGGGGCCGTAACAATGAGCAGTACTTC.

The chain joins TRBV9 to TRBJ1-2; perhaps TRBD1 as D (5 bases). The CDR3 sequence is 12 residues long. The germline V gene has CDR1 SGDLS and CDR2 YYNGEE. V was pared by 2 bases and J by 8 bases, with 10 bases between. The CDR3 protein is CASSVGPLGYTF. As DNA, the CDR3 is TGTGCCAGCAGCGTGGGACCGCTCGGCTACACCTTC.

About this clonotype: A much larger clone is a single base away; this may be a read error. The chain recombines TRBV12-3 or TRBV12-4 with TRBJ2-1; D is unclear. The length of the CDR3 is 14 residues. The CDR3 loop is CVSTPLRRSNEQFF. The CDR3 bases are TGTGTCAGCACCCCTTTGAGAAGGTCCAATGAGCAGTTCTTC.

The chain carries TRBV25-1 and TRBJ1-1; D call uncertain. The CDR3 extends over 14 amino acids. The germline gives CDR1 MGHDK, CDR2 SYGVNS. The V gene lost 3 bases and the J gene lost 0 bases, with 8 bases spanning the gap. The CDR3 region is CASSDTALNTEAFF. The CDR3 DNA reads TGTGCCAGCAGTGACACAGCTTTGAACACTGAAGCTTTCTTT.

CDR3 in DNA: TGCGCCAGCAGCCCTACGACAGGGCTCATCTACGAGCAGTACTTC. This sequence encodes CASSPTTGLIYEQYF. The chain carries TRBV5-1 and TRBJ2-4; TRBD1 matches at 7 bases. The DNA end is more similar to TRBJ2-7, so the J call may be wrong. CDR3 length: 15 amino acids. The germline V gene has CDR1 SGHRS and CDR2 YFSETQ.

The chain couples TRBV6-5 to TRBJ2-7; 9 positions agree with TRBD1. The CDR3 extends over 16 amino acids. With 0 bases clipped from V and 7 bases from J, the junction kept 10 bases outside the gene matches. The V gene's germline CDR1 is MNHEY and CDR2 SVGAGI. Here the CDR3 reads CASSYSNRGRSKEQYF. As DNA, the CDR3 is TGTGCCAGCAGTTACTCGAACAGGGGGCGATCGAAGGAGCAGTACTTC.

This clonotype has at least ten counts. The chain has TRBV6-5 and TRBJ2-1; 8 bases fit TRBD2. In germline, CDR1 is MNHEY, CDR2 SVGAGI. The CDR3 runs 16 residues. V was clipped by 7 bases and J by 4 bases; unmatched bases: 12. CDR3 in DNA: TGTGCCAGCACCCATACGGGGACGGGAGGGTACAATGAGCAGTTCTTC. Its protein product is CASTHTGTGGYNEQFF.

The V call is TRBV4-1, the J call TRBJ2-7; D is undetermined. V lost 1 base to trimming and J lost 3 bases, with 16 bases between them. Looked up from germline, CDR1 is MGHRA and CDR2 is YSYEKL. CDR3 size: 16 residues. The CDR3 bases are TGCGCCAGCAGCCAAGGCCTGAGGCAGGCTCTCTACGAGCAGTACTTC. Its translation is CASSQGLRQALYEQYF.

This clonotype was seen only a few times. The chain links TRBV5-4 to TRBJ2-3; 8 bases agree with TRBD2. The germline V gene encodes CDR1 SGHNT and CDR2 YYREEE (reference sequence). With V trimmed by 4 bases and J by 1 base, 8 bases remained unmatched. The CDR3 consists of 16 residues. DNA for the CDR3: TGTGCCAGCAGCGAGGAACCGGGGGGGGGCACAGATACGCAGTATTTT. Protein: CASSEEPGGGTDTQYF.

The chain carries TRBV2 and TRBJ2-7; D call uncertain. The CDR3 is 14 amino acids. Germline loops: CDR1 SNHLY, CDR2 FYNNEI. V was trimmed by 7 bases and J by 1 base, leaving 14 bases between them. Here the CDR3 reads CASKTIQISYEQYF. The CDR3 DNA reads as TGTGCCAGCAAGACGATTCAAATATCCTACGAGCAGTACTTC.

About this clonotype: This could be a read error, since a much larger clone is one nucleotide away. V gene TRBV12-3 or TRBV12-4 combines with J gene TRBJ2-4, with D unclear. Trimming removed 5 bases at V and 15 bases at J, with 23 bases between. CDR3 length: 14 amino acids. DNA for the CDR3: TGTGCCAGCAGTCTCCGACCCTTCTCCTACGAGCGGTACTTC. Its protein is CASSLRPFSYERYF.

This clonotype has a handful of counts. This chain connects TRBV27 to TRBJ1-4; 9 nucleotides agree with TRBD1. J gave up 6 bases and V 7 bases, and 6 bases lay outside the gene matches. CDR1 MNHEY and CDR2 SMNVEV come from the germline V gene (reference sequence). The CDR3 covers 14 residues. The CDR3 nucleotides read TGTGCCAGCAAACAGGGGGCGATTGATGAAAAACTGTTTTTT. Translated: CASKQGAIDEKLFF.

This clonotype has a handful of counts. The chain employs TRBV28 and TRBJ1-1, with a tentative D call TRBD1 (5 bases). The CDR3 consists of 14 residues. The germline V gene has CDR1 MDHEN and CDR2 SYDVKM. V was clipped by 3 bases and J by 2 bases, with 10 bases between them. The CDR3 protein is CASSLHQGNTEAFF. The CDR3 bases are TGTGCCAGCAGTTTGCATCAGGGCAACACTGAAGCTTTCTTT.

This clonotype appeared many times. J is TRBJ2-1 and V is TRBV24-1, with 10 positions matching TRBD2. CDR1 KGHDR and CDR2 SFDVKD come from the germline V gene. The J segment lost 5 bases and the V segment lost 6 bases, leaving 9 bases of the junction unmatched. The length of the CDR3 is 16 residues. The CDR3 sequence is CATSPWTSGWNNEQFF. The CDR3 nucleotides are TGTGCCACCAGTCCGTGGACTAGCGGATGGAACAATGAGCAGTTCTTC.

This clonotype was found a few times. The CDR3 DNA reads as TGTGCCAGCAGCGTGTCTACTAGCGGGGCTAGCACAGATACGCAGTATTTT. Amino acid sequence: CASSVSTSGASTDTQYF. V usage is TRBV9 and J usage is TRBJ2-3; 10 nucleotides agree with TRBD2. With 2 bases clipped from V and 0 bases from J, the junction kept 6 bases outside the gene matches. The CDR3 is made up of 17 amino acids. Germline V CDR1 and CDR2: SGDLS, YYNGEE.